Following are 10 T cell receptor beta chains from one sample sequenced in a study of blood T cell repertoires in COVID-19. Produced via immunoSEQ multiplex PCR; TCRdb's table is partial and in-frame only. This table has 65,000 or so clones, approximately 80% appearing once. The source material was peripheral blood. Source of these receptors: a man aged 25 to 40 with COVID-19, enrolled during active disease.

The V call is TRBV19, the J call TRBJ1-5; perhaps TRBD1 as D (5 bases). The CDR3 length is 14 residues. From germline, CDR1 is LNHDA and CDR2 SQIVND (reference sequence). The V and J ends lost 6 bases and 7 bases respectively, with 16 bases between them. Here the CDR3 reads CASSQGSLGQPQHF. CDR3 sequence (DNA): TGTGCCAGTAGCCAGGGTTCCCTCGGGCAGCCCCAGCATTTT.

The chain employs TRBV6-5 and TRBJ2-3; 9 bases line up with TRBD2. Trimming cost V 4 bases and J 6 bases; bases outside gene matches: 8. Germline values: CDR1 MNHEY, CDR2 SVGAGI. This CDR3 contains 15 residues. In DNA form, the CDR3 reads TGTGCCAGCAGTTGGAAGGCGGGAGGGCCGGATACGCAGTATTTT. This translates into CASSWKAGGPDTQYF.

The V and J genes are TRBV7-2 and TRBJ2-3; 8 bases map to TRBD2. The CDR3 spans 16 residues. J lost 4 bases, V lost 5 bases, and 11 bases had no gene match. The V gene's germline CDR1 is SGHTA and CDR2 FQGNSA. CDR3 sequence: CASSPIAGGGADTQYF. For the CDR3, the DNA is TGTGCCAGCAGCCCTATCGCGGGAGGAGGGGCAGATACGCAGTATTTT.

V gene TRBV7-8 combines with J gene TRBJ2-5, with D perhaps matching TRBD1 (5 bases). Germline V lookup: CDR1 SGHVS, CDR2 FQNEAQ. The CDR3 has 17 amino acids. V was shortened by 5 bases and J by 2 bases, with 21 bases between the two germline ends. The CDR3 DNA follows: TGTGCCAGCAGCCCTCTAGGGGCTCGTCGTGCGCAAGAGACCCAGTACTTC. As protein: CASSPLGARRAQETQYF.

The chain joins TRBV4-2 to TRBJ2-1; maybe TRBD2 (6 bases). The CDR3 totals 14 residues. V lost 5 bases to trimming and J lost 9 bases, with 17 bases between them. Germline V gives CDR1 LGHNA, CDR2 YNFKEQ. The CDR3, as DNA: TGTGCCAGCAGCTCCCCGACAGTGGAGGGTGAGCAGTTCTTC. This codes for CASSSPTVEGEQFF.

This clone is a singleton in its sample. The chain links TRBV4-1 to TRBJ2-1; D perhaps matches TRBD1 (5 bases). Trimming removed 1 base from V and 6 bases from J, with 10 bases in between. Germline V gene sequence: CDR1 MGHRA, CDR2 YSYEKL. This CDR3 is built from 14 residues. The CDR3 nucleotides read TGCGCCAGCAGCCAAGGGTTAAGGGGCAATGAGCAGTTCTTC. Protein: CASSQGLRGNEQFF.

This clone was observed a handful of times. The J gene is TRBJ1-2, the V gene TRBV19; 7 positions match TRBD1. The V segment lost 3 bases and the J segment 0 bases; nucleotides outside the gene matches: 1. Germline CDR1 and CDR2: LNHDA and SQIVND (reference sequence). The CDR3 extends over 14 amino acids. CDR3 residues: CASSITGANYGYTF. The CDR3 coding sequence is TGTGCCAGTAGTATCACAGGGGCTAACTATGGCTACACCTTC. Full variable domain (rest looked up from reference TRBV19 and TRBJ1-2): DGGITQSPKYLFRKEGQNVTLSCEQNLNHDAMYWYRQDPGQGLRLIYYSQIVNDFQKGDIAEGYSVSREKKESFPLTVTSAQKNPTAFYLCASSITGANYGYTFGSGTRLTVV.

The chain carries TRBV15 and TRBJ2-1, with 7 bases lining up with TRBD1. After removal of 8 bases from V and 9 bases from J, the junction contained 10 bases not matched to a gene. CDR3 length: 13 residues. The germline V gene has CDR1 LNHNV and CDR2 YYDKDF (reference sequence). The CDR3 region is CATSRQGDFEQFF. CDR3 DNA: TGTGCCACCTCACGGCAGGGGGATTTTGAGCAGTTCTTC.

V gene TRBV18 combines with J gene TRBJ2-2, with 7 bases that match TRBD1. The CDR3 has 14 amino acids. Germline values: CDR1 KGHSH, CDR2 LQKENI. J was trimmed by 1 base and V by 5 bases; bases with no gene match: 1. The CDR3 DNA sequence: TGTGCCAGCTCAAGGACAGGGAACACCGGGGAGCTGTTTTTT. It yields the protein CASSRTGNTGELFF.

This sequence joins TRBV9 and TRBJ2-7; D may be TRBD1 (5 bases). The germline V and J ends were trimmed by 2 bases and 5 bases, with 11 bases remaining between them. This CDR3 has 13 residues. Germline V lookup: CDR1 SGDLS, CDR2 YYNGEE. The CDR3 region has the DNA TGTGCCAGCAGCGTCTCAGGACAAGACGAGCAGTACTTC. Translation gives CASSVSGQDEQYF.